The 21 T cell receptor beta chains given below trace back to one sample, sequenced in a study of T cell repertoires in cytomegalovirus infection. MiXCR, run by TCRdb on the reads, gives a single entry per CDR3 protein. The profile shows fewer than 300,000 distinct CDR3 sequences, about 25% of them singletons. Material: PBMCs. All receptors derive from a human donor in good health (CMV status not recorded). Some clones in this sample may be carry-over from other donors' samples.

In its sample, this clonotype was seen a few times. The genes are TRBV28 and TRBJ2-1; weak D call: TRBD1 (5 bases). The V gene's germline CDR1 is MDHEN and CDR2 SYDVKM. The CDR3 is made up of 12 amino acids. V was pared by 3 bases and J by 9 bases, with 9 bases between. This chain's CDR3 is CASSFTGLEQFF. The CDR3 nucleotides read TGTGCCAGCAGTTTCACAGGTCTTGAGCAGTTCTTC.

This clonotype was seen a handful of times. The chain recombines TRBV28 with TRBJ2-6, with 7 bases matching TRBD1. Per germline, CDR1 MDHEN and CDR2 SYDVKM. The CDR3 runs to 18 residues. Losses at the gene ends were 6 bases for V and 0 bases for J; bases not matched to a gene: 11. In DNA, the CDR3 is TGTGCCAGCAGCCCACCCGGGACAGTGATCTCTGGGGCCAACGTCCTGACTTTC. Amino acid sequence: CASSPPGTVISGANVLTF.

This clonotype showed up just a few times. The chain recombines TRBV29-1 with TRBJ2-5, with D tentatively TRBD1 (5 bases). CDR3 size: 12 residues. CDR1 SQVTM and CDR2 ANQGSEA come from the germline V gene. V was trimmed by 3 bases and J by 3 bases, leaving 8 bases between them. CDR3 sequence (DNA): TGCAGCGTTGACGCAGGGAAAGAGACCCAGTACTTC. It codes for CSVDAGKETQYF.

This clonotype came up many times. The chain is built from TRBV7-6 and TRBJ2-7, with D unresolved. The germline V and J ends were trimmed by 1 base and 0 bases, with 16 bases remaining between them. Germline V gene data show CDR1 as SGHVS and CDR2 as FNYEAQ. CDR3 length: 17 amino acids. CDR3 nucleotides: TGTGCCAGCAGCTTAGTAGGGATAGGCGTGAGCTCCTACGAGCAGTACTTC. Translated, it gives CASSLVGIGVSSYEQYF.

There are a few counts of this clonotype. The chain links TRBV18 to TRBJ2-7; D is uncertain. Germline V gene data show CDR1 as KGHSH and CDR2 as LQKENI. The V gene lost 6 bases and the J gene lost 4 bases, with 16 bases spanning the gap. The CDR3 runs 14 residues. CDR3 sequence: CASSQQGGTYEQYF. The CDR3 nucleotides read TGTGCCAGCTCCCAGCAAGGCGGAACTTACGAGCAGTACTTC.

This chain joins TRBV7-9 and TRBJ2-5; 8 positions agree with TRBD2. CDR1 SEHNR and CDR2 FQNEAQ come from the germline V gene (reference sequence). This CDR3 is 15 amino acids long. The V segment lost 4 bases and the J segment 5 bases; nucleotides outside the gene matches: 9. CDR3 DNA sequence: TGTGCCAGCAGCTCCGGACTAGCCTACGGGGAGACCCAGTACTTC. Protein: CASSSGLAYGETQYF.

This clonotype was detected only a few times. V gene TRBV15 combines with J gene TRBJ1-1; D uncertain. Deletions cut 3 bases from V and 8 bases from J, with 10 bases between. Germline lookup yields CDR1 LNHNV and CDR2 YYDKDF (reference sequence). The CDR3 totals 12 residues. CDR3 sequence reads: CATSRVSWEAFF. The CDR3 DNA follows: TGTGCCACCAGCAGGGTTTCCTGGGAAGCTTTCTTT. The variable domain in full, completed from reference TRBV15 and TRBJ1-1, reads DAMVIQNPRYQVTQFGKPVTLSCSQTLNHNVMYWYQQKSSQAPKLLFHYYDKDFNNEADTPDNFQSRRPNTSFCFLDIRSPGLGDTAMYLCATSRVSWEAFFGQGTRLTVV.

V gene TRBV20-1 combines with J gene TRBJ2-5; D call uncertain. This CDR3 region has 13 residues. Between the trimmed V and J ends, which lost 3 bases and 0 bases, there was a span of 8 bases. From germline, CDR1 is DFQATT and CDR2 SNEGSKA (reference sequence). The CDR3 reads CSASGSNQETQYF. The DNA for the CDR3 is TGCAGTGCTAGCGGGTCGAACCAAGAGACCCAGTACTTC.

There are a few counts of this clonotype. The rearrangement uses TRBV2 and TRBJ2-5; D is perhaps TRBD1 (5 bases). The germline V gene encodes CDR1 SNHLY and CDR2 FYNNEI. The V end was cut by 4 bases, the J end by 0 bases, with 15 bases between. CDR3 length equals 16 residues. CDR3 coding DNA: TGTGCCAGCAGTGGCCGCCGGACAATCTACCAAGAGACCCAGTACTTC. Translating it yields CASSGRRTIYQETQYF.

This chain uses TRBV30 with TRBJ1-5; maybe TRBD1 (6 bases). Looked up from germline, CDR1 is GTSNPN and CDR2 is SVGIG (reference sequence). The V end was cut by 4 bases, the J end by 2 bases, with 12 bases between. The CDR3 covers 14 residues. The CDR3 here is CAWMGGAGNQPQHF. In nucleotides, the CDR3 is TGTGCCTGGATGGGGGGGGCCGGCAATCAGCCCCAGCATTTT.

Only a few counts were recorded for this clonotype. CDR3 residues: CASSSPGGGSYEQYF. CDR3 nucleotide sequence: TGTGCCAGCAGCTCCCCGGGAGGGGGCTCCTACGAGCAGTACTTC. The genes are TRBV7-9 and TRBJ2-7, with 8 bases identical to TRBD2. The CDR3 contains 15 residues. After removal of 4 bases from V and 0 bases from J, the junction contained 5 bases not matched to a gene. Looked up from germline, CDR1 is SEHNR and CDR2 is FQNEAQ (reference sequence).

The CDR3 protein is CASSYSEQYNEQFF. CDR3 nucleotide sequence: TGTGCCAGCAGTTACTCCGAACAATACAATGAGCAGTTCTTC. The gene calls are TRBV6-6 and TRBJ2-1; D is unclear. V was trimmed by 0 bases and J by 4 bases, leaving 7 bases between them. CDR1 and CDR2 (germline): MNHNY, SVGAGI (reference sequence). The CDR3 spans 14 residues.

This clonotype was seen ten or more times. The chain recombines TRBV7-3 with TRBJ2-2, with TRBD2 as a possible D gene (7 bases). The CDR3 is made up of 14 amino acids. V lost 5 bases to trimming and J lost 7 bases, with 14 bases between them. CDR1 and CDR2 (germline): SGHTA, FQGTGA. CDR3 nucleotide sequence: TGTGCCAGCAGCCAGAGGGGGGGCAACGGGGAGCTGTTTTTT. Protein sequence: CASSQRGGNGELFF.

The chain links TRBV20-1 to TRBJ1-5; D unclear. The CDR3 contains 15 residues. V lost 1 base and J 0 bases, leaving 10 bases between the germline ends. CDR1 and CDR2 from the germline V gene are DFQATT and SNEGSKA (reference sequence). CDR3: CSARATVYSNQPQHF. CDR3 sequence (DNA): TGCAGTGCTAGAGCTACGGTATATAGCAATCAGCCCCAGCATTTT.

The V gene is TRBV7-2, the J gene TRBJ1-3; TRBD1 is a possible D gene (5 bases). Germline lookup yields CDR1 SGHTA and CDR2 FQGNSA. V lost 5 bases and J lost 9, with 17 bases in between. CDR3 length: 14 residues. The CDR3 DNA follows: TGTGCCAGCAGCCTCATGGGAGGGACGGGCACCATATATTTT. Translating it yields CASSLMGGTGTIYF.

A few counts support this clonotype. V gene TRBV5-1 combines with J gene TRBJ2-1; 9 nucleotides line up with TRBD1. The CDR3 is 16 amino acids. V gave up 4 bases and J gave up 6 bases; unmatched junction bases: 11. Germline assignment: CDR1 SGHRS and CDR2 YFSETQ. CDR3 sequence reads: CASSPGGTGIPNEQFF. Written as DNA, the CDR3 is TGCGCCAGCAGCCCCGGGGGGACAGGGATCCCCAATGAGCAGTTCTTC.

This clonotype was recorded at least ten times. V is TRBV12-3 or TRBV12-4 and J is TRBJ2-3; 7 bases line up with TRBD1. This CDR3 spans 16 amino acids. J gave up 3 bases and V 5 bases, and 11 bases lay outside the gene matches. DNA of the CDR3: TGTGCCAGCAGTATTCAACAGGGGTATGGGACAGATACGCAGTATTTT. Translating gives CASSIQQGYGTDTQYF.

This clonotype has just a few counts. CDR3 nucleotide sequence: TGTGCCAGCAGTTACGGCGGGGATGGAGGGCGGACGCAGTATTTT. This codes for CASSYGGDGGRTQYF. The V gene is TRBV6-2 or TRBV6-3, the J gene TRBJ2-3; D may be TRBD2 (6 bases). In germline, CDR1 is MNHEY, CDR2 SVGEGT. CDR3 length: 15 residues. V gave up 2 bases and J gave up 9 bases, with 18 bases separating them.

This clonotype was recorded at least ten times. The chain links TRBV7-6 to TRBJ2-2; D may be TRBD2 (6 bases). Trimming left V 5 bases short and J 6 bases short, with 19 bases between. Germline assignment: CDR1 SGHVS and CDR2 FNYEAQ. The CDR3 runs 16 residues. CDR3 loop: CASSAQPGGPAGELFF. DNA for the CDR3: TGTGCCAGCAGCGCTCAGCCCGGAGGGCCCGCCGGGGAGCTGTTTTTT.

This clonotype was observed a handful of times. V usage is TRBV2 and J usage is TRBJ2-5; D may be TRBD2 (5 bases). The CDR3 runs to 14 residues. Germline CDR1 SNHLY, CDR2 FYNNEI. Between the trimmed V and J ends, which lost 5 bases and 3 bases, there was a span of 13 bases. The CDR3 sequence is CASSRQTNEETQYF. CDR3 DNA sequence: TGTGCCAGCAGTCGGCAGACTAACGAAGAGACCCAGTACTTC.

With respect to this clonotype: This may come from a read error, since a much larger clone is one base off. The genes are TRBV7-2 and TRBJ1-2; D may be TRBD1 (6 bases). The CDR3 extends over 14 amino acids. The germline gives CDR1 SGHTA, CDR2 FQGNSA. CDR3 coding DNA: TGTGACAGCAGCCCTGGACAGTCGGCCTATGGCTACACCTTC. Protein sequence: CDSSPGQSAYGYTF.